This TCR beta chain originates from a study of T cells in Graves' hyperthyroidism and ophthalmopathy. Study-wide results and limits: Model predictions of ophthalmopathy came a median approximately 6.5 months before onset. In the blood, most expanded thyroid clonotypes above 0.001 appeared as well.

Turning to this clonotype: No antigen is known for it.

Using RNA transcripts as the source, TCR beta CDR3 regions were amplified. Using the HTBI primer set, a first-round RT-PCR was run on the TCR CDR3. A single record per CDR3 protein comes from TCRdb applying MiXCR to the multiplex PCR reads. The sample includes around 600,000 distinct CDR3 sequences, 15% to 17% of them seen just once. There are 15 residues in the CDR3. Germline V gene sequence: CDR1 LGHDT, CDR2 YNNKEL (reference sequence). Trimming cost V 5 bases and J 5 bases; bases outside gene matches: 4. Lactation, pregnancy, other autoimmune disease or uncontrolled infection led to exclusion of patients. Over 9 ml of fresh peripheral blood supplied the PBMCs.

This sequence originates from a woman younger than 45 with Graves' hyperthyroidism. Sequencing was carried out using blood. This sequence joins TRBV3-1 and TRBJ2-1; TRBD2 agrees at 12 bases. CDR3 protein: CASSVRTSGNNEQFF. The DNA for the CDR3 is TGTGCCAGCAGCGTGCGGACTAGCGGGAACAATGAGCAGTTCTTC.